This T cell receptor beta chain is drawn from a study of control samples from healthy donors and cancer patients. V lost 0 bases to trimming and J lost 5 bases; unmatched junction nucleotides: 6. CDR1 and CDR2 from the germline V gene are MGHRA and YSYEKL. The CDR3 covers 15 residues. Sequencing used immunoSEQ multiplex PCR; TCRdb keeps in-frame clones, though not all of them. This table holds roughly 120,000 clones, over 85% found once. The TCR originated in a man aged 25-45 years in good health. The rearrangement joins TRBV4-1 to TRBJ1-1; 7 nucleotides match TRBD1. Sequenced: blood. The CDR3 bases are TGCGCCAGCAGCCAAGAGGTAACAGGGGATACTGAAGCTTTCTTT. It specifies CASSQEVTGDTEAFF.